These 15 T cell receptor beta chains were all obtained from the same sample, sequenced in a study of CXCR3-negative and CXCR3-positive naive CD8 T cells. TRB cDNA libraries were made by UMI-labeled 5' RACE. TCRdb reworked the 5' RACE reads into one entry per CDR3 protein, no DNA. The sample has 130,000 or so distinct CDR3 sequences; the top ten hold approximately 0.5%. Sequencing used naive CXCR3- CD8+ T cells from blood. The subset was: CD45RO-CCR7+CD27+CD95- naive CD8+ T cells lacking CXCR3 (TNR3-). The receptors were sampled from a human donor in good health. Some clones in this sample may be carry-over from other donors' samples.

The rearrangement joins TRBV29-1 to TRBJ2-5. CDR3 length equals 15 residues. The germline V gene encodes CDR1 SQVTM and CDR2 ANQGSEA. CDR3 loop: CSVEDSKILEETQYF.

V is TRBV23-1 and J is TRBJ2-1. TRBV23-1 is an ORF for which the function is uncertain. The CDR3 is 16 residues long. The chain's CDR3 is CASSQSSGSSYNEQFF.

This rearrangement joins TRBV18 to TRBJ1-2; TCRdb indicates TRBD1, and absent DNA this call remains unverified. The CDR3 is 14 amino acids. Germline-derived CDR1 and CDR2 are KGHSH and LQKENI. The CDR3 loop reads CASSPPTGDYGYTF.

V gene TRBV6-1 combines with J gene TRBJ1-2. From germline, CDR1 is MNHNS and CDR2 SASEGT. The CDR3 is made up of 13 amino acids. The CDR3 reads CASRTLLEDGYTF.

The V call is TRBV29-1, the J call TRBJ2-5; TCRdb reports TRBD2, a call that lacks DNA to check it against. Germline V lookup: CDR1 SQVTM, CDR2 ANQGSEA. This CDR3 region has 18 residues. The CDR3 is CSVGRTSGGFEYQETQYF.

J is TRBJ2-5 and V is TRBV28; TCRdb's D call of TRBD1 is untestable without DNA. Looked up from germline, CDR1 is MDHEN and CDR2 is SYDVKM. This CDR3 has 15 residues. The CDR3 sequence is CASSLLGGREETQYF.

The chain recombines TRBV29-1 with TRBJ2-7. CDR1 and CDR2 from the germline V gene are SQVTM and ANQGSEA. The CDR3 has 11 amino acids. The CDR3 sequence is CSVEVQYEQYF.

The V gene is TRBV13, the J gene TRBJ2-7; TCRdb gives TRBD1 as the D gene, but with no DNA this cannot be confirmed. The germline V gene encodes CDR1 PRHDT and CDR2 FYEKMQ (reference sequence). The CDR3 length is 14 residues. CDR3 in amino acids: CASQNGGASYEQYF.

This rearrangement joins TRBV18 to TRBJ2-1; TCRdb returns TRBD1, unconfirmable since there is no DNA. Germline CDR1 and CDR2: KGHSH and LQKENI. The CDR3 spans 15 residues. This CDR3 is CASSPWGQGMDEQFF.

This rearrangement joins TRBV7-9 to TRBJ1-5; the D gene TCRdb calls, TRBD1, cannot be checked with no DNA. CDR3 length: 13 amino acids. Germline CDR1 SEHNR, CDR2 FQNEAQ (reference sequence). The CDR3 spells CASGGGLNQPQHF.

The J gene is TRBJ2-1, the V gene TRBV11-2; with no DNA, the TCRdb D assignment of TRBD1 cannot be verified. The CDR3 has 13 amino acids. Germline V CDR1 and CDR2: SGHAT, FQNNGV. The CDR3 here is CASSRDWGNEQFF. The complete variable domain, with remaining parts taken from reference TRBV11-2 and TRBJ2-1, reads EAGVAQSPRYKIIEKRQSVAFWCNPISGHATLYWYQQILGQGPKLLIQFQNNGVVDDSQLPKDRFSAERLKGVDSTLKIQPAKLEDSAVYLCASSRDWGNEQFFGPGTRLTVL.

CDR3 region: CATSDLRTGLPGELFF. This rearrangement joins TRBV24-1 to TRBJ2-2; absent DNA, TCRdb's TRBD1 call cannot be checked. CDR1 and CDR2 (germline): KGHDR, SFDVKD. This CDR3 spans 16 amino acids.

The gene calls are TRBV5-1 and TRBJ2-7; the D call from TCRdb, TRBD2, cannot be confirmed without DNA. This CDR3 is 15 amino acids long. Germline V lookup: CDR1 SGHRS, CDR2 YFSETQ. The CDR3 protein is CASSLNPDYLYEQYF.

This sequence joins TRBV27 and TRBJ2-1; the D call of TRBD2 rests on TCRdb alone, since no DNA is present to check it. Germline CDR1 is MNHEY and CDR2 is SMNVEV (reference sequence). The CDR3 loop spans 16 amino acids. The CDR3 spells CASSLSLAGSFNEQFF.

V gene TRBV29-1 combines with J gene TRBJ2-1; TCRdb picks TRBD2, but there is no DNA to check that call. The CDR3 loop spans 16 amino acids. From germline, CDR1 is SQVTM and CDR2 ANQGSEA. The CDR3 loop is CSVEVTFAGMVHEQFF.